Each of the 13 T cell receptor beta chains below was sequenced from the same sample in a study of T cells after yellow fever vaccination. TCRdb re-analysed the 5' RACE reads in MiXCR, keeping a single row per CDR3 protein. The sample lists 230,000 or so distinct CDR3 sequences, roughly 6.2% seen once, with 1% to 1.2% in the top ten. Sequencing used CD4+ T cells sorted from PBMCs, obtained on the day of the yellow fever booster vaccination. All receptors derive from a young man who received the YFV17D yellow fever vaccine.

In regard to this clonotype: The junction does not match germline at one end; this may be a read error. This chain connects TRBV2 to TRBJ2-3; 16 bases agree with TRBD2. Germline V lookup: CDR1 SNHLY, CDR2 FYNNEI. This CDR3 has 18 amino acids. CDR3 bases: TGTACCAGCTGTTACTTGGGACTAGCGGGAGGGACGTCAGATACGCAGTATTTT. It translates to CTSCYLGLAGGTSDTQYF.

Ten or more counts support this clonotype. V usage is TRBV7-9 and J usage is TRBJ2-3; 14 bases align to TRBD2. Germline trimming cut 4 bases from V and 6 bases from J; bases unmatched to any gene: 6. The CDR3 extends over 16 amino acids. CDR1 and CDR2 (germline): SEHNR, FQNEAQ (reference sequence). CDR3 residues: CASSSTSGRAFDTQYF. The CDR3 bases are TGTGCCAGCAGCTCGACTAGCGGGAGGGCCTTTGATACGCAGTATTTT.

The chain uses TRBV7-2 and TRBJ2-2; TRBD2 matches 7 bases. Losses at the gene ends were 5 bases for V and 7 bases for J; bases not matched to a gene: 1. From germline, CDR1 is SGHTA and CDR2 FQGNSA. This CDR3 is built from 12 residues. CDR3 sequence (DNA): TGTGCCAGCAGCGCGGGGGTCGGGGAGCTGTTTTTT. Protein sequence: CASSAGVGELFF.

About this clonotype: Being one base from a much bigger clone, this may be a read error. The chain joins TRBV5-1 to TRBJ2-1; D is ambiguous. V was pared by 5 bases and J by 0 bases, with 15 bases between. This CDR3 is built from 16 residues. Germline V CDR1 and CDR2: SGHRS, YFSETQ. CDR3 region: CASRPNIGLSYNEQFF. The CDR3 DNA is TGCGCCAGCAGACCCAATATCGGGCTCTCCTACAATGAGCAGTTCTTC.

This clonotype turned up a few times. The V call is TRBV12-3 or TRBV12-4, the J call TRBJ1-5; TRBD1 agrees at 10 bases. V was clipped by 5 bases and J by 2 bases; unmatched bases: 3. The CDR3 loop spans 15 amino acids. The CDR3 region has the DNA TGTGCCAGCAGTCCCGGGACAGGGGGCAATCAGCCCCAGCATTTT. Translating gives CASSPGTGGNQPQHF.

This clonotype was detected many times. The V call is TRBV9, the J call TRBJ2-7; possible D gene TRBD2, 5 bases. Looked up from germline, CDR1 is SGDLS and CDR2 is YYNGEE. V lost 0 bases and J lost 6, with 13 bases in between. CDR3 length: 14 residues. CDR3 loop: CASSVGETTSEQYF. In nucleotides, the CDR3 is TGTGCCAGCAGCGTAGGAGAGACTACGTCCGAGCAGTACTTC.

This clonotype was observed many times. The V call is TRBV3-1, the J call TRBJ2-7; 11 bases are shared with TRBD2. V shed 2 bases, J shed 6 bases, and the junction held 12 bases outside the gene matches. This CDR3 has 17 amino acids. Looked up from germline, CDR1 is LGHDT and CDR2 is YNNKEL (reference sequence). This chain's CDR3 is CASSQLTSGASGGEQYF. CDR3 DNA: TGTGCCAGCAGCCAACTGACTAGCGGGGCCTCTGGGGGCGAGCAGTACTTC.

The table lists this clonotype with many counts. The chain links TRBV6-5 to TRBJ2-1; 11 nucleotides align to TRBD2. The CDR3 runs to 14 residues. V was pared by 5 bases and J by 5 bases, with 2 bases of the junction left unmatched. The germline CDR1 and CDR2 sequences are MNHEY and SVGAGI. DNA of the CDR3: TGTGCCAGCAGTACTAGCGGGAGCCACAATGAGCAGTTCTTC. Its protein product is CASSTSGSHNEQFF.

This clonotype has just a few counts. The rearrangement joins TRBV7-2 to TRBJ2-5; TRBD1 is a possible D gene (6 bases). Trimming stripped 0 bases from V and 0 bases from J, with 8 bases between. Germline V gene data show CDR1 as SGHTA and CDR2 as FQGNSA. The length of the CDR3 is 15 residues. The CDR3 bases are TGTGCCAGCAGCTTAGCGGGGACATACCAAGAGACCCAGTACTTC. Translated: CASSLAGTYQETQYF.

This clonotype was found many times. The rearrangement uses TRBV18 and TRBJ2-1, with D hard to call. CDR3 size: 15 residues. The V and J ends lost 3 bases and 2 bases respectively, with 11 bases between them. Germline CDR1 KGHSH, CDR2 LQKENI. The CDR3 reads CASSPIQVAYNEQFF. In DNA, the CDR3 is TGTGCCAGCTCACCTATCCAGGTCGCCTACAATGAGCAGTTCTTC.

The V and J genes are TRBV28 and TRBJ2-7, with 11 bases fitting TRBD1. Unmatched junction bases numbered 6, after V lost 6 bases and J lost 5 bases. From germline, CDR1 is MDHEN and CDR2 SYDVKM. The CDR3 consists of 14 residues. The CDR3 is CASRRTGGYNEQYF. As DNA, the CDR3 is TGTGCCAGCAGAAGGACAGGGGGCTATAACGAGCAGTACTTC.

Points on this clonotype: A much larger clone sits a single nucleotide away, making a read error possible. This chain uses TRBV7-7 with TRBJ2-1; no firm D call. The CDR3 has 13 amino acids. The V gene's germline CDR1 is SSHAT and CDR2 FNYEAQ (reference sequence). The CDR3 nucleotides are TGTGCTAGCAGCTTCAGATCGAACAATGAGCAGTTCTTC. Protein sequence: CASSFRSNNEQFF.

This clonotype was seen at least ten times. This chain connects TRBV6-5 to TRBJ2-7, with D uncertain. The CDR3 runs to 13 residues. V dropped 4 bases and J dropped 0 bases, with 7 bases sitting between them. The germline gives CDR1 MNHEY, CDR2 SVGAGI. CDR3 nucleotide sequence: TGTGCCAGCAGTTTGGGAAACTCCTACGAGCAGTACTTC. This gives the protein CASSLGNSYEQYF.